The text below deals with one T cell receptor (beta chain). What it binds is unknown. This sample was included in a study of cytomegalovirus exposure and HLA in healthy donors. General study results and limits: A later analysis linked around 17,000 TCR beta sequences to HLA alleles at 0.05 false discovery rate. Cytomegalovirus status was reportedly diagnosed by the classifier with high sensitivity and specificity.

Nominal health characterized the donors when sampled, though unrecorded immune exposures were likely. Per germline, CDR1 SGHNT and CDR2 YENEEA. The CDR3 spans 15 residues. J lost 6 bases, V lost 1 base, and 7 bases had no gene match. The PCR employed 60 Vbeta primers together with 13 Jbeta primers. Assay used: immunoSEQ multiplex PCR; TCRdb lists only in-frame clones, some missing. The sample includes more than 85,000 clones, around 80% of them seen just once. What was sequenced was PBMCs. The genes are TRBV11-3 and TRBJ2-7, with 9 bases that match TRBD1. This sequence originates from a male donor in good health and CMV-seropositive. The DNA of the CDR3 is TGTGCCAGCAGCTTAGCCGGGACAGGGCTTGGCGAGCAGTACTTC. Its protein is CASSLAGTGLGEQYF.